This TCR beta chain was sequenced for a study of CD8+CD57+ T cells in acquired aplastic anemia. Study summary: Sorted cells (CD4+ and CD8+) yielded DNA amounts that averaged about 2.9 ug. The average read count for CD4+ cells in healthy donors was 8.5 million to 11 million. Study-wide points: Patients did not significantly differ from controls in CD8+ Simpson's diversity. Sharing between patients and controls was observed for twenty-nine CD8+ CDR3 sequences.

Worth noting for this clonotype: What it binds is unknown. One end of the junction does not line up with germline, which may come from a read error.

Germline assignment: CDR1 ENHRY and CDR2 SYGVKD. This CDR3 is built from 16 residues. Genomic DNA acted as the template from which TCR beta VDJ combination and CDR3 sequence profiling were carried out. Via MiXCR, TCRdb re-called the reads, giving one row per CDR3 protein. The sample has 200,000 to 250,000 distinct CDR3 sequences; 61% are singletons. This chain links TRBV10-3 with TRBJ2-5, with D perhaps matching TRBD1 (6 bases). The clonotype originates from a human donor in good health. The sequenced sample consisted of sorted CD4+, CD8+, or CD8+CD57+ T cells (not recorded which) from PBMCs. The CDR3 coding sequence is TGTGCCAGCAGTGGACTCATAGACAGGTATCCAGGGGCCCAGTACTTC. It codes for CASSGLIDRYPGAQYF.